These 29 T cell receptor beta chains originate from one sample sequenced in a study of tumor-infiltrating lymphocytes in primary liver carcinoma. Germline DNA was also extracted, while the blood RNA originated from unsorted whole blood. Production of TCR beta cDNA used around 500 ng total RNA together with a constant-region primer. For TCR beta, libraries were produced by three nested multiplex PCR rounds using slightly modified ARM-PCR. The two initial PCR rounds, about 9 cycles each, used TRBV1-TRBV30 forward and C-beta reverse primers. TCRdb re-analysed the multiplex PCR reads in MiXCR, keeping a single row per CDR3 protein. The sample includes 200,000 or so distinct CDR3 sequences, approximately 65% seen only once; the top ten take roughly 6.4%. Sequences were obtained from peripheral blood. The receptor source for this set is a woman aged 55-69 years with primary liver carcinoma and hepatitis B virus infection.

There are a few counts of this clonotype. This chain joins TRBV28 and TRBJ1-1; possible D gene TRBD1, 5 bases. Germline CDR1 is MDHEN and CDR2 is SYDVKM. Trimming took off 5 bases at V and 0 bases at J, with 10 bases between the two ends. The CDR3 spans 14 residues. The CDR3 region has the DNA TGTGCCAGCAGTCAACAGGTACTGAACACTGAAGCTTTCTTT. It codes for CASSQQVLNTEAFF.

Regarding this clonotype: The junction shows a germline mismatch at one end, possibly a read error. V is TRBV11-3 and J is TRBJ2-3, with unresolved D. Looked up from germline, CDR1 is SGHNT and CDR2 is YENEEA. CDR3 length: 13 residues. The CDR3 region has the DNA TGTGCCAGCAGCCCGGCAATCGAAGATACACAGTATTTT. Protein sequence: CASSPAIEDTQYF.

A note on this clonotype: The CDR3 end shows no conserved phenylalanine or tryptophan, and so a read error is likely. The CDR3 loop is CASSHGLEGEQFL. In nucleotides, the CDR3 is TGTGCCAGCAGCCACGGACTAGAAGGTGAGCAGTTCTTA. V gene TRBV6-5 combines with J gene TRBJ2-1; TRBD2 matches 7 bases. With 6 bases clipped from V and 9 bases from J, the junction kept 8 bases outside the gene matches. CDR1 is MNHEY and CDR2 is SVGAGI in the germline V gene. The CDR3 is 13 amino acids.

The rearrangement joins TRBV28 to TRBJ2-1; the D is unclear. V dropped 3 bases and J dropped 3 bases, with 6 bases sitting between them. Germline CDR1 and CDR2: MDHEN and SYDVKM. CDR3 size: 13 residues. CDR3 sequence: CASSLLDYNEQFF. The CDR3 nucleotides read TGTGCCAGCAGTTTGTTGGACTACAATGAGCAGTTCTTC.

About this clonotype: A junction end diverges from the germline sequence, so it may reflect a read error. The chain joins TRBV30 to TRBJ2-1; 8 bases match TRBD2. Germline V gene sequence: CDR1 GTSNPN, CDR2 SVGIG (reference sequence). This CDR3 spans 13 amino acids. The DNA for the CDR3 is TGTACCTGGAGTCCGGGGACTAGTCCTTTTCAGTTCTTC. Translating gives CTWSPGTSPFQFF.

Turning to this clonotype: The junction does not match germline at one end; this may be a read error. CDR3 in amino acids: CGSSPRLAGGPRIKNIQYF. For the CDR3, the DNA is TGTGGCAGCAGCCCTAGACTAGCGGGGGGGCCTCGGATCAAAAACATTCAGTACTTC. V and J are TRBV11-2 and TRBJ2-4, with 14 bases lining up with TRBD2. Germline V CDR1 and CDR2: SGHAT, FQNNGV. The CDR3 runs to 19 residues.

This clonotype has a count of ten or more. V usage is TRBV11-2 and J usage is TRBJ1-1; D may be TRBD1 (5 bases). CDR3 size: 16 residues. Per the germline V gene, CDR1 is SGHAT and CDR2 is FQNNGV. V lost 5 bases and J lost 5, with 21 bases in between. This CDR3 reads CASSLRVGQGGTEAFF. The CDR3 DNA reads TGTGCCAGCAGCCTAAGAGTTGGGCAGGGAGGGACTGAAGCTTTCTTT.

This clonotype was detected many times. The chain joins TRBV10-2 to TRBJ1-2, with TRBD1 identical over 7 bases. V dropped 6 bases and J dropped 2; count of bases not matched to a gene: 6. Germline V lookup: CDR1 WSHSY, CDR2 SAAADI. The CDR3 is 14 amino acids. As DNA, the CDR3 is TGCGCCAGCAGGGAGACAGGGAAAAACTATGGCTACACCTTC. Amino acid sequence: CASRETGKNYGYTF.

This clonotype occurred a few times. The chain joins TRBV5-4 to TRBJ2-1, with D hard to call. Germline V gives CDR1 SGHNT, CDR2 YYREEE (reference sequence). CDR3 size: 11 residues. V was trimmed by 4 bases and J by 10 bases, leaving 9 bases between them. CDR3 loop: CASSRLEEQFF. DNA for the CDR3: TGTGCCAGCAGCCGGCTTGAGGAGCAGTTCTTC.

The J gene is TRBJ1-1, the V gene TRBV13; D ambiguous. V was pared by 3 bases and J by 5 bases, with 10 bases between. CDR1 and CDR2 from the germline V gene are PRHDT and FYEKMQ (reference sequence). CDR3 length: 13 residues. The CDR3 sequence is CASSFSDLTEAFF. DNA of the CDR3: TGTGCCAGCAGCTTCTCCGACTTGACTGAAGCTTTCTTT.

As to this clonotype: Germline is not matched at one junction end, which may reflect a read error. This rearrangement joins TRBV11-2 to TRBJ2-3; possible D gene TRBD1, 5 bases. The CDR3 spans 13 residues. Germline CDR1 is SGHAT and CDR2 is FQNNGV. The CDR3 DNA reads TGTGCCAGCAGCATAGATCGGACAAATACGCAGTATTTT. Encoded protein: CASSIDRTNTQYF.

In regard to this clonotype: This may be a read error, as it is one base from a much larger clone. The chain links TRBV12-3 or TRBV12-4 to TRBJ1-2, with TRBD1 as a possible D gene (6 bases). The germline V and J ends were trimmed by 4 bases and 6 bases, with 15 bases remaining between them. The CDR3 loop spans 14 amino acids. CDR3 residues: CASSSQSGVDGYTF. The CDR3 bases are TGTGCCAGCAGTTCACAGTCAGGGGTGGATGGCTACACCTTC.

This clonotype was counted ten times or more. The rearrangement joins TRBV4-2 to TRBJ2-3; D might be TRBD2 (5 bases). Trimming cost V 1 base and J 1 base, with 6 bases left between them. This CDR3 has 14 amino acids. Germline loops: CDR1 LGHNA, CDR2 YNFKEQ. CDR3 sequence: CASSQVSGTDTQYF. CDR3 in DNA: TGTGCCAGCAGCCAAGTTAGCGGCACAGATACGCAGTATTTT.

This clonotype came up a few times. V usage is TRBV5-6 and J usage is TRBJ2-1, with D possibly matching TRBD2 (6 bases). Trimming cost V 0 bases and J 15 bases, with 10 bases left between them. The CDR3 consists of 11 residues. The V gene's germline CDR1 is SGHDT and CDR2 YYEEEE. The chain's CDR3 is CASSLGGDLFF. The CDR3 DNA reads TGTGCCAGCAGCTTGGGGGGGGACCTGTTCTTC.

This clonotype appeared a few times. The chain links TRBV5-1 to TRBJ2-7; 10 bases line up with TRBD2. CDR1 and CDR2 from the germline V gene are SGHRS and YFSETQ. Losses at the gene ends were 5 bases for V and 3 bases for J; bases not matched to a gene: 5. The CDR3 runs to 14 residues. The DNA for the CDR3 is TGCGCCAGCAGACTCCTAGCGGGAGACTACGAGCAGTACTTC. Amino acid sequence: CASRLLAGDYEQYF.

On this clonotype itself: A read error may account for a junction end that differs from germline. The chain links TRBV11-2 to TRBJ1-1, with D uncertain. From germline, CDR1 is SGHAT and CDR2 FQNNGV. The CDR3 has 13 amino acids. As DNA, the CDR3 is TGTGCCGGCAGCTTTAGACATGGGGCTGAAGCTTTCTTT. Protein product: CAGSFRHGAEAFF.

This clonotype has only a few counts. The CDR3 region has the DNA TGTGCCAGCAGTGAATTGCGGGATAACACTGAAGCTTTCTTT. Translating gives CASSELRDNTEAFF. The V and J genes are TRBV6-1 and TRBJ1-1; D is unresolved. The germline V gene encodes CDR1 MNHNS and CDR2 SASEGT. V dropped 2 bases and J dropped 2 bases, with 9 bases sitting between them. There are 14 residues in the CDR3.

The V and J genes are TRBV11-2 and TRBJ2-2, with a weak D call TRBD1 (8 bases). This CDR3 spans 17 amino acids. Germline CDR1 reads SGHAT; CDR2 reads FQNNGV. Trimming removed 3 bases from V and 4 bases from J, with 18 bases in between. CDR3: CASSFSWYRGGTGELFF. CDR3 coding DNA: TGTGCCAGCAGCTTTAGCTGGTACAGGGGGGGCACCGGGGAGCTGTTTTTT.

Points on this clonotype: A much larger clone sits a single nucleotide away, making a read error possible. The rearrangement joins TRBV7-8 to TRBJ2-3; D is unclear. The CDR3 totals 13 residues. Germline V gene sequence: CDR1 SGHVS, CDR2 FQNEAQ. Trimming cost V 5 bases and J 4 bases, with 10 bases left between them. CDR3 in DNA: TGTGCCAGCAGCCGCCTGCGCGCAGATACGCAGTATTTT. This sequence encodes CASSRLRADTQYF.

The chain carries TRBV4-2 and TRBJ2-4, with 11 bases lining up with TRBD2. CDR3 length: 19 residues. Germline V gene sequence: CDR1 LGHNA, CDR2 YNFKEQ. Trimming took 7 bases from V and 2 from J; bases not matched to a gene: 16. CDR3 sequence: CASIEEARLAGWSKNIQYF. CDR3 nucleotides: TGTGCCAGCATCGAGGAGGCCCGACTAGCGGGATGGTCCAAAAACATTCAGTACTTC.

Comments on this clonotype: An end of the junction does not agree with germline; a read error may underlie this. V is TRBV4-1 and J is TRBJ2-7; D may be TRBD2 (5 bases). The germline CDR1 and CDR2 sequences are MGHRA and YSYEKL. The CDR3 consists of 14 residues. The CDR3 loop reads CARSQAEQSYEQHF. The CDR3 DNA reads as TGCGCCAGGAGCCAAGCGGAACAGAGTTACGAGCAGCACTTC.

As concerns this clonotype: Possible read error: a much larger clone is one base away. The chain is built from TRBV7-3 and TRBJ2-3; no definite D call. The V gene lost 3 bases and the J gene lost 8 bases, with 12 bases spanning the gap. Germline V gene data show CDR1 as SGHTA and CDR2 as FQGTGA. This CDR3 spans 13 amino acids. The CDR3 spells CASSLAKSGTQYF. The CDR3 coding sequence is TGTGCCAGCAGCTTGGCCAAATCAGGTACGCAGTATTTT.

Ten or more counts support this clonotype. The CDR3 is CASSPTGTSYNEQFF. The CDR3 region has the DNA TGTGCCAGCAGTCCAACCGGGACCTCCTACAATGAGCAGTTCTTC. The chain joins TRBV6-1 to TRBJ2-1; D could derive from TRBD1 or TRBD2 (5 bases each). The CDR3 runs to 15 residues. The ends were cut back, 5 bases at V and 0 bases at J, with 11 bases in the middle. The germline CDR1 and CDR2 sequences are MNHNS and SASEGT.

To note about this clonotype: Given a much more abundant clone one base away, this may be a read error. The chain recombines TRBV12-3 or TRBV12-4 with TRBJ2-3, with 7 positions matching TRBD2. This CDR3 spans 17 amino acids. The V segment lost 4 bases and the J segment 2 bases; nucleotides outside the gene matches: 12. The CDR3 DNA sequence: TGTGCCAGCAGTTCCTACCCCCCGGGACTAACCACAGATACGCAGTATTTT. This translates into CASSSYPPGLTTDTQYF.

The J gene is TRBJ2-1, the V gene TRBV25-1; no definite D call. V lost 1 base and J lost 0, with 10 bases in between. This CDR3 is built from 16 residues. The germline gives CDR1 MGHDK, CDR2 SYGVNS. CDR3 in DNA: TGTGCCAGCAGTGAATCGGCGTTTCGCTCCTACAATGAGCAGTTCTTC. This codes for CASSESAFRSYNEQFF.

This clonotype appeared once. The rearrangement joins TRBV28 to TRBJ2-1; 7 positions agree with TRBD2. Germline V gives CDR1 MDHEN, CDR2 SYDVKM. After removal of 7 bases from V and 4 bases from J, the junction contained 16 bases not matched to a gene. The CDR3 contains 17 residues. CDR3 in DNA: TGTGCCAGCACCCGTTTAGTCGCGGGAGATTCATACAATGAGCAGTTCTTC. Translated, it gives CASTRLVAGDSYNEQFF.

This chain uses TRBV11-2 with TRBJ1-5, with D perhaps matching TRBD1 (5 bases). The ends were cut back, 2 bases at V and 3 bases at J, with 11 bases in the middle. The CDR3 is made up of 15 amino acids. CDR1 is SGHAT, CDR2 FQNNGV, per germline. CDR3 in DNA: TGTGCCAGCAGCTTACGGGGGACGAACAATCAGCCCCAGCATTTT. Protein product: CASSLRGTNNQPQHF.

As concerns this clonotype: The CDR3 does not close with the conserved phenylalanine or tryptophan, likely indicating a read error. The chain is built from TRBV13 and TRBJ2-7, with 12 bases identical to TRBD2. The germline gives CDR1 PRHDT, CDR2 FYEKMQ (reference sequence). The CDR3 sequence is 15 residues long. V gave up 4 bases and J gave up 3 bases; unmatched junction bases: 4. Here the CDR3 reads CASSSGLAGFYEQYL. The CDR3 DNA follows: TGTGCCAGCAGCTCGGGACTAGCGGGCTTCTACGAGCAGTACCTC.

This clonotype appeared a single time. This may arise from a read error, as a much more abundant clone is one base away. This rearrangement joins TRBV6-1 to TRBJ2-1, with D possibly being TRBD2 (6 bases). The V end was cut by 5 bases, the J end by 6 bases, with 17 bases between. Germline CDR1 MNHNS, CDR2 SASEGT. CDR3 length equals 15 residues. CDR3 sequence: CASSRLVGALNEQFF. The CDR3 DNA reads as TGTGCCAGCAGTAGACTAGTGGGAGCCCTCAATGAGCAGTTCTTC.